One and the same sample provided the 17 T cell receptor beta chains below, sequenced in a study of blood T cell repertoires in COVID-19. Assay used: immunoSEQ multiplex PCR; TCRdb lists only in-frame clones, some missing. The data contain some 300,000 clones, around 84% of them seen just once; the ten biggest clones take up 3.5% to 5%. Sequences were obtained from PBMCs or T cells enriched from blood (not recorded which). Receptor source: a young man who had recovered from COVID-19.

The chain combines TRBV7-9 with TRBJ1-2; TRBD1 aligns across 9 bases. With V trimmed by 3 bases and J by 5 bases, 4 bases remained unmatched. Germline V gene data show CDR1 as SEHNR and CDR2 as FQNEAQ (reference sequence). The CDR3 runs to 14 residues. The CDR3 DNA follows: TGTGCCAGCAGCTTGGGACAGGGTGTTTATGGCTACACCTTC. This sequence encodes CASSLGQGVYGYTF.

The gene calls are TRBV6-5 and TRBJ2-7, with 13 bases aligning to TRBD2. The V segment lost 0 bases and the J segment 6 bases; nucleotides outside the gene matches: 5. Germline V lookup: CDR1 MNHEY, CDR2 SVGAGI. CDR3 length: 16 residues. DNA for the CDR3: TGTGCCAGCAGTTACTCGAGGACTAGCGGGAGTCGCGAGCAGTACTTC. Its translation: CASSYSRTSGSREQYF.

This rearrangement joins TRBV12-3 or TRBV12-4 to TRBJ1-1; unclear D gene. The CDR3 is 13 amino acids. V lost 4 bases and J lost 1, with 7 bases in between. CDR3 bases: TGTGCCAGCAGTTACGGTAGGAACACTGAAGCTTTCTTT. Amino acid sequence: CASSYGRNTEAFF.

V and J are TRBV6-5 and TRBJ1-5; no clear D gene. Germline CDR1 and CDR2: MNHEY and SVGAGI. The CDR3 is made up of 15 amino acids. V lost 2 bases to trimming and J lost 0 bases, with 8 bases between them. DNA of the CDR3: TGTGCCAGCAGTTACGGGAGATATAGCAATCAGCCCCAGCATTTT. It yields the protein CASSYGRYSNQPQHF.

The rearrangement uses TRBV18 and TRBJ1-2, with no clear D. There are 13 residues in the CDR3. Germline V gene lookup returns CDR1 KGHSH and CDR2 LQKENI. Trimming shortened V by 6 bases and J by 3 bases, and 11 bases separated the two germline ends. As DNA, the CDR3 is TGTGCCAGCTCCCCGAACCGGGACTATGGCTACACCTTC. Translating it yields CASSPNRDYGYTF. Drawing the rest from reference TRBV18 and TRBJ1-2, the complete variable domain is NAGVMQNPRHLVRRRGQEARLRCSPMKGHSHVYWYRQLPEEGLKFMVYLQKENIIDESGMPKERFSAEFPKEGPSILRIQQVVRGDSAAYFCASSPNRDYGYTFGSGTRLTVV.

The V gene is TRBV7-2, the J gene TRBJ1-1; D unresolved. CDR3 length equals 15 residues. Germline V gene lookup returns CDR1 SGHTA and CDR2 FQGNSA. The ends were cut back, 2 bases at V and 1 base at J, with 11 bases in the middle. In DNA, the CDR3 is TGTGCCAGCAGCTTAAGTTGGTTTAGGAACACTGAAGCTTTCTTT. It specifies CASSLSWFRNTEAFF. Supplemented by reference TRBV7-2 and TRBJ1-1, the full variable domain reads GAGVSQSPSNKVTEKGKDVELRCDPISGHTALYWYRQSLGQGLEFLIYFQGNSAPDKSGLPSDRFSAERTGGSVSTLTIQRTQQEDSAVYLCASSLSWFRNTEAFFGQGTRLTVV.

This chain links TRBV4-1 with TRBJ2-1, with TRBD2 matching over 8 bases. V was pared by 5 bases and J by 6 bases, with 6 bases of the junction left unmatched. The CDR3 totals 14 residues. Germline loops: CDR1 MGHRA, CDR2 YSYEKL. As DNA, the CDR3 is TGCGCCAGCAGCTTGAGCGGGGGTAGCAATGAGCAGTTCTTC. It encodes CASSLSGGSNEQFF.

This clone appeared once. The V and J genes are TRBV27 and TRBJ2-6, with 9 nucleotides matching TRBD1. Trimming at V came to 2 bases and at J to 0 bases, leaving 2 bases not matched to a gene. This CDR3 spans 17 amino acids. Germline CDR1 reads MNHEY; CDR2 reads SMNVEV (reference sequence). CDR3 sequence (DNA): TGTGCCAGCAGTTTAGGGGACAGGGCCTCTGGGGCCAACGTCCTGACTTTC. Translated, it gives CASSLGDRASGANVLTF.

The chain uses TRBV30 and TRBJ1-5, with 7 bases identical to TRBD1. This CDR3 has 15 amino acids. In germline, CDR1 is GTSNPN, CDR2 SVGIG (reference sequence). The CDR3 DNA reads as TGTGGAGTCAGGCGACAGGGTTACGGCAATCAGCCCCAGCATTTT. The encoded protein is CGVRRQGYGNQPQHF. Together with reference TRBV30 and TRBJ1-5, the CDR3 gives the full variable domain: SQTIHQWPATLVQPVGSPLSLECTVEGTSNPNLYWYRQAAGRGLQLLFYSVGIGQISSEVPQNLSASRPQDRQFILSSKKLLLSDSGFYLCGVRRQGYGNQPQHFGDGTRLSIL.

V gene TRBV4-1 combines with J gene TRBJ2-7; 11 nucleotides agree with TRBD2. The CDR3 loop spans 16 amino acids. Looked up from germline, CDR1 is MGHRA and CDR2 is YSYEKL. The V gene end was trimmed by 1 base and the J gene end by 2 bases; junction bases not matched to a gene: 4. The CDR3 DNA is TGCGCCAGCAGCCAAGTCTTACTAGCGGGGGCCTACGAGCAGTACTTC. Protein product: CASSQVLLAGAYEQYF.

The gene calls are TRBV28 and TRBJ2-3; perhaps TRBD2 as D (6 bases). This CDR3 spans 14 amino acids. The V end was cut by 4 bases, the J end by 0 bases, with 8 bases between. The germline V gene encodes CDR1 MDHEN and CDR2 SYDVKM. The CDR3, as DNA: TGTGCCAGCAGTTACGGGGGAAGCACAGATACGCAGTATTTT. It is translated as CASSYGGSTDTQYF.

This chain connects TRBV3-1 (or the pseudogene TRBV3-2) to TRBJ2-2, with D possibly TRBD1 on 5 matching bases. V gave up 3 bases and J gave up 3 bases, with 11 bases separating them. This CDR3 contains 15 residues. CDR1 LGHDT and CDR2 YNNKEL come from the germline V gene (reference sequence). CDR3 residues: CASSQRTIHTGELFF. CDR3 DNA sequence: TGTGCCAGCAGCCAGCGGACAATCCACACCGGGGAGCTGTTTTTT.

The gene calls are TRBV18 and TRBJ2-7, with unresolved D. V dropped 2 bases and J dropped 0 bases, with 11 bases sitting between them. Germline V gene sequence: CDR1 KGHSH, CDR2 LQKENI. The CDR3 covers 15 residues. In DNA form, the CDR3 reads TGTGCCAGCTCACCAGATCAGGCAAGCTCCTACGAGCAGTACTTC. Translation gives CASSPDQASSYEQYF.

This rearrangement joins TRBV24-1 to TRBJ1-4, with D maybe TRBD1 (6 bases). CDR3 length: 17 residues. Trimming removed 7 bases from V and 8 bases from J, with 25 bases in between. The germline V gene has CDR1 KGHDR and CDR2 SFDVKD. The CDR3 bases are TGTGCCACCAGCGAACTTAATGGGGGGGGCGAGGTAGAAAAACTGTTTTTT. Protein: CATSELNGGGEVEKLFF.

V gene TRBV5-1 combines with J gene TRBJ1-3; 7 nucleotides line up with TRBD1. The CDR3 has 12 residues. The V and J ends lost 4 bases and 7 bases, in that order; junction bases with no gene match: 2. CDR1 SGHRS and CDR2 YFSETQ come from the germline V gene. The CDR3 loop reads CASSETGNTIYF. The CDR3 DNA sequence: TGCGCCAGCAGCGAGACAGGGAACACCATATATTTT.

The rearrangement uses TRBV7-2 and TRBJ1-3; D may be TRBD1 (5 bases). V lost 3 bases and J 8 bases, leaving 20 bases between the germline ends. This CDR3 region has 16 residues. Germline V gene lookup returns CDR1 SGHTA and CDR2 FQGNSA. The CDR3 nucleotides read TGTGCCAGCAGCTTCTCTAGTCGGCAGGGTTTATACACCATATATTTT. As protein: CASSFSSRQGLYTIYF. Complete variable domain (other parts from reference TRBV7-2 and TRBJ1-3): GAGVSQSPSNKVTEKGKDVELRCDPISGHTALYWYRQSLGQGLEFLIYFQGNSAPDKSGLPSDRFSAERTGGSVSTLTIQRTQQEDSAVYLCASSFSSRQGLYTIYFGEGSWLTVV.

The chain combines TRBV7-9 with TRBJ1-1; no firm D call. Trimming stripped 6 bases from V and 1 base from J, with 9 bases between. In germline, CDR1 is SEHNR, CDR2 FQNEAQ (reference sequence). The CDR3 has 13 residues. This CDR3 is CASSYRGNTEAFF. The CDR3 coding sequence is TGTGCCAGCAGTTACCGGGGGAACACTGAAGCTTTCTTT.